This paragraph covers one T cell receptor (beta chain) sequence. Its antigen is not known. There are 14 residues in the CDR3. The V gene lost 2 bases and the J gene lost 3 bases, with 8 bases spanning the gap. CDR1 is MNHEY, CDR2 SMNVEV, per germline (reference sequence). This specimen belongs to a study of T cell responses to AZD1222 COVID-19 vaccine. Findings and limits, study-wide: It was only after the peak T cell response that any repertoires were sampled. Epitopes outside B.1.351 and B.1.1.7 mutated regions reportedly drew nearly half of spike TCRs. At baseline, seropositivity was found in only five or six AZD1222 recipients.

The assay was immunoSEQ multiplex PCR, and TCRdb's table has in-frame clones only and misses some. The data contain approximately 150,000 clones, 90% to 95% of them seen just once; the ten biggest clones take up roughly 1.2%. The sequence came from an adult who received the AZD1222 COVID-19 vaccine. The rearrangement uses TRBV27 and TRBJ1-5, with D unresolved. The sequencing used peripheral blood, collected 28 days after the second AZD1222 dose. The CDR3 protein is CASSLRGFNQPQHF. In DNA form, the CDR3 reads TGTGCCAGCAGTTTACGAGGATTCAATCAGCCCCAGCATTTT.